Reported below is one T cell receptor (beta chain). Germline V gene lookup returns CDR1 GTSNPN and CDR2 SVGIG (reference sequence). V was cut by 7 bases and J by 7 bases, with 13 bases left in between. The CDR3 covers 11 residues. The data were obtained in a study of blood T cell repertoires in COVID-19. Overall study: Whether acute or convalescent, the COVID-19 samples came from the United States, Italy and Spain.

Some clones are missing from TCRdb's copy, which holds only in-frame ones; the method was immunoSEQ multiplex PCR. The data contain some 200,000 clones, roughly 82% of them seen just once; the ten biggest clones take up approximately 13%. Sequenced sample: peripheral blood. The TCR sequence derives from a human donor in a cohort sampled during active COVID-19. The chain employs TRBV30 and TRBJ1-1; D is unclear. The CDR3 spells CASAQAGEAFF. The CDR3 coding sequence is TGTGCCTCCGCCCAGGCTGGTGAAGCTTTCTTT.